These 25 T cell receptor beta chains came from one sample sequenced in a study of blood T cells in healthy people across ages. The use of a sample-barcoded 5' primer and a J-beta primer mix characterized a second PCR of roughly 7 to 12 cycles. TCRdb fed the 5' RACE reads into MiXCR, producing one record per CDR3 protein. This sample carries about a million distinct CDR3 sequences, under 40% of them seen once, and the ten largest clones take about an eighth. Material: blood. The source is a man aged 18 to 35 in good health.

The chain carries TRBV6-6 and TRBJ1-2, with unresolved D. The CDR3 loop spans 15 amino acids. CDR1 and CDR2 from the germline V gene are MNHNY and SVGAGI (reference sequence). V lost 0 bases and J 8 bases, leaving 16 bases between the germline ends. The CDR3 protein is CASSYSLGAGNGYTF. The CDR3 DNA sequence: TGTGCCAGCAGTTACTCGTTGGGAGCCGGGAACGGCTACACCTTC.

There are a few counts of this clonotype. The gene calls are TRBV5-8 and TRBJ1-2; maybe TRBD1 (5 bases). V lost 4 bases to trimming and J lost 5 bases, with 12 bases between them. Germline CDR1 and CDR2: SGHTS and YDEGEE. This CDR3 comprises 13 residues. CDR3 sequence: CASSPIGGYGYTF. The CDR3 nucleotides are TGTGCCAGCAGCCCAATCGGGGGGTATGGCTACACCTTC.

V usage is TRBV6-5 and J usage is TRBJ1-1; TRBD1 is a possible D gene (5 bases). V dropped 6 bases and J dropped 4 bases, with 15 bases sitting between them. The germline CDR1 and CDR2 sequences are MNHEY and SVGAGI. The CDR3 has 14 amino acids. The CDR3 loop reads CASRSGPGGTEAFF. For the CDR3, the DNA is TGTGCCAGCAGGTCTGGCCCGGGGGGCACTGAAGCTTTCTTT.

Only a few counts were recorded for this clonotype. The chain employs TRBV20-1 and TRBJ2-3; TRBD2 might be the D (7 bases). With 6 bases removed from V and 2 bases from J, the gap between germline ends came to 18 bases. The germline V gene has CDR1 DFQATT and CDR2 SNEGSKA (reference sequence). The CDR3 covers 15 residues. CDR3 region: CSAGTGGPVTDTQYF. CDR3 sequence (DNA): TGCAGTGCCGGTACCGGGGGGCCGGTCACAGATACGCAGTATTTT.

The gene calls are TRBV9 and TRBJ2-7, with a tentative D call TRBD1 (6 bases). Germline V gives CDR1 SGDLS, CDR2 YYNGEE. The length of the CDR3 is 15 residues. Trimming cost V 0 bases and J 7 bases, with 17 bases left between them. The chain's CDR3 is CASSVDVGAYNEQYF. Here the CDR3 DNA reads TGTGCCAGCAGCGTAGACGTGGGGGCCTACAATGAGCAGTACTTC.

Turning to this clonotype: Possible read error: a much larger clone is one base away. This rearrangement joins TRBV20-1 to TRBJ2-3; 7 positions match TRBD2. In germline, CDR1 is DFQATT, CDR2 SNEGSKA (reference sequence). V shed 2 bases and J 8 bases; nucleotides not matched to a gene: 13. The CDR3 is made up of 15 amino acids. The CDR3 spells CSARIGAGGMGTQYF. The DNA for the CDR3 is TGCAGTGCTAGAATAGGTGCCGGGGGGATGGGTACGCAGTATTTT.

The V gene is TRBV10-3, the J gene TRBJ2-3; possible D gene TRBD2, 5 bases. Per germline, CDR1 ENHRY and CDR2 SYGVKD. The CDR3 covers 18 residues. V was clipped by 4 bases and J by 2 bases, with 22 bases between them. This chain's CDR3 is CAISGPRYQAGNTDTQYF. In DNA form, the CDR3 reads TGTGCCATCAGTGGCCCGCGGTATCAGGCCGGGAACACAGATACGCAGTATTTT.

The V and J genes are TRBV6-5 and TRBJ2-7; perhaps TRBD1 as D (6 bases). This CDR3 comprises 17 residues. Per germline, CDR1 MNHEY and CDR2 SVGAGI. Trimming shortened V by 0 bases and J by 1 base, and 16 bases separated the two germline ends. The CDR3 coding sequence is TGTGCCAGCAGTTACTCGATAGGTACAGGACAGTCCTACGAGCAGTACTTC. This translates into CASSYSIGTGQSYEQYF.

The chain combines TRBV12-3 or TRBV12-4 with TRBJ1-2; D remains ambiguous. The V and J ends lost 5 bases and 3 bases respectively, with 13 bases between them. The CDR3 contains 14 residues. For the CDR3, the DNA is TGTGCCAGCAGTGACGGCGGGAGGGACTATGGCTACACCTTC. This gives the protein CASSDGGRDYGYTF.

The J gene is TRBJ2-2, the V gene TRBV7-7; D is ambiguous. The V and J ends lost 1 base and 6 bases respectively, with 6 bases between them. Per germline, CDR1 SSHAT and CDR2 FNYEAQ (reference sequence). The CDR3 covers 13 residues. The CDR3 sequence is CASSLERAGELFF. The CDR3 DNA reads as TGTGCCAGCAGCTTAGAACGGGCCGGGGAGCTGTTTTTT.

A few counts support this clonotype. This chain uses TRBV7-9 with TRBJ1-5; no clear D. The germline V gene has CDR1 SEHNR and CDR2 FQNEAQ (reference sequence). The CDR3 has 13 residues. Trimming pared 2 bases from V and 7 bases from J, leaving 9 bases between. The CDR3 sequence is CASSLNEVQPQHF. The DNA for the CDR3 is TGTGCCAGCAGCTTAAACGAGGTCCAGCCCCAGCATTTT.

The chain uses TRBV4-3 and TRBJ2-7, with a weak D call TRBD2 (6 bases). V gave up 2 bases and J gave up 3 bases, with 14 bases separating them. Germline assignment: CDR1 LGHNA and CDR2 YSLEER. The CDR3 spans 15 residues. This chain's CDR3 is CASSQSTGTYYEQYF. DNA of the CDR3: TGCGCCAGCAGCCAATCAACCGGGACTTACTACGAGCAGTACTTC.

This rearrangement joins TRBV12-3 or TRBV12-4 to TRBJ2-3; 12 nucleotides match TRBD2. CDR3 length: 17 amino acids. V shed 5 bases, J shed 5 bases, and the junction held 11 bases outside the gene matches. The CDR3 bases are TGTGCCAGCAGTCCCCCCACTAGCGGGGGGCAAGGAGATACGCAGTATTTT. Its translation is CASSPPTSGGQGDTQYF.

V usage is TRBV2 and J usage is TRBJ2-2; 8 bases agree with TRBD1. CDR3 length: 15 amino acids. Trimming removed 8 bases from V and 5 bases from J; junction bases left unmatched: 10. The germline gives CDR1 SNHLY, CDR2 FYNNEI. CDR3 sequence (DNA): TGTGCCAGCGGAGAGACAGGGGCTCGGACCGGGGAGCTGTTTTTT. Translated: CASGETGARTGELFF. The whole variable domain, remainder taken from reference TRBV2 and TRBJ2-2, is EPEVTQTPSHQVTQMGQEVILRCVPISNHLYFYWYRQILGQKVEFLVSFYNNEISEKSEIFDDQFSVERPDGSNFTLKIRSTKLEDSAMYFCASGETGARTGELFFGEGSRLTVL.

The chain carries TRBV7-2 and TRBJ2-3; D may be TRBD2 (7 bases). This CDR3 has 17 amino acids. V dropped 5 bases and J dropped 5 bases, with 23 bases sitting between them. CDR1 SGHTA and CDR2 FQGNSA come from the germline V gene. CDR3 DNA sequence: TGTGCCAGCAGCCCCCAATCGTGGGGGGGGCGCATAGATACGCAGTATTTT. Amino acids: CASSPQSWGGRIDTQYF.

This clonotype was detected only a few times. The chain carries TRBV10-3 and TRBJ2-3; D gene unclear. CDR1 and CDR2 (germline): ENHRY, SYGVKD. The CDR3 is 12 residues long. Deletions cut 6 bases from V and 4 bases from J, with 8 bases between. The CDR3 DNA sequence: TGTGCCATCAGCTTGATGGCAGATACGCAGTATTTT. Encoded protein: CAISLMADTQYF.

With regard to this clonotype: The junction departs from the called germline gene at one end, perhaps through a read error. The CDR3 here is CASSPDRNYDYTF. The DNA of the CDR3 is TGTGCCAGCAGTCCCGACAGGAACTATGACTACACCTTC. The V call is TRBV25-1, the J call TRBJ1-2; possibly TRBD1 for D (6 bases). This CDR3 has 13 residues. Germline-derived CDR1 and CDR2 are MGHDK and SYGVNS.

This clonotype appeared once. A single base separates this from a much larger clone, so it may be a read error. The genes are TRBV28 and TRBJ1-4, with D unresolved. CDR1 and CDR2 from the germline V gene are MDHEN and SYDVKM. V was trimmed by 6 bases and J by 8 bases, leaving 7 bases between them. The CDR3 loop spans 11 amino acids. The DNA for the CDR3 is TGTGCCAGCAGGCGACGGGAAAAACTGTTTTTT. Amino acids: CASRRREKLFF.

The CDR3 coding sequence is TGCGCCAGCAGCTCTAGCGGGGGGATAAGCACAGATACGCAGTATTTT. Amino acids: CASSSSGGISTDTQYF. The chain joins TRBV5-1 to TRBJ2-3, with 11 bases fitting TRBD2. The length of the CDR3 is 16 residues. J lost 0 bases, V lost 3 bases, and 3 bases had no gene match. CDR1 SGHRS and CDR2 YFSETQ come from the germline V gene. The whole variable domain, filled in from reference TRBV5-1 and TRBJ2-3, reads KAGVTQTPRYLIKTRGQQVTLSCSPISGHRSVSWYQQTPGQGLQFLFEYFSETQRNKGNFPGRFSGRQFSNSRSEMNVSTLELGDSALYLCASSSSGGISTDTQYFGPGTRLTVL.

This clonotype was counted only a few times. The chain employs TRBV20-1 and TRBJ2-5, with a possible D match to TRBD2 (6 bases). Looked up from germline, CDR1 is DFQATT and CDR2 is SNEGSKA (reference sequence). This CDR3 has 14 amino acids. Trimming left V 6 bases short and J 5 bases short, with 19 bases between. The CDR3 bases are TGCAGTGCGATCCTCGGAGGGGCACGTGAGACCCAGTACTTC. Translation gives CSAILGGARETQYF.

This clonotype showed up just once. The chain carries TRBV4-1 and TRBJ1-2, with TRBD1 matching over 10 bases. Per germline, CDR1 MGHRA and CDR2 YSYEKL. The CDR3 is 14 residues long. The trim removed 1 base at V and 12 bases at J, leaving 8 bases unmatched. The CDR3 region is CASSQAPGQGGHTF. The CDR3 DNA sequence: TGCGCCAGCAGCCAAGCCCCCGGACAGGGGGGCCACACCTTC.

This rearrangement joins TRBV4-3 to TRBJ2-2; D is undetermined. CDR1 is LGHNA, CDR2 YSLEER, per germline. CDR3 size: 14 residues. Trimming shortened V by 0 bases and J by 3 bases, and 5 bases separated the two germline ends. The CDR3 loop reads CASSQDVHTGELFF. CDR3 coding DNA: TGCGCCAGCAGCCAAGATGTCCACACCGGGGAGCTGTTTTTT.

The genes are TRBV4-1 and TRBJ2-1, with D unresolved. The V end was cut by 1 base, the J end by 0 bases, with 13 bases between. Germline V lookup: CDR1 MGHRA, CDR2 YSYEKL. CDR3 length: 17 amino acids. CDR3 bases: TGCGCCAGCAGCCAAGGGGCCGAGCTAAGCTCCTACAATGAGCAGTTCTTC. Amino acids: CASSQGAELSSYNEQFF.

On this clonotype: Being one base from a much bigger clone, this may be a read error. The DNA for the CDR3 is TGCGCCAGCAGCATACCCCTAGCTGACAGCACAGATACGCAGCATTTT. It is translated as CASSIPLADSTDTQHF. V is TRBV5-1 and J is TRBJ2-3; TRBD1 is a possible D gene (5 bases). The end of the DNA is better explained by TRBJ1-5, so the J call may be wrong. The CDR3 is 16 residues long. Germline V gene data show CDR1 as SGHRS and CDR2 as YFSETQ.

In this sample, this clonotype turned up once. An end of the junction does not agree with germline; a read error may underlie this. J is TRBJ1-4 and V is TRBV10-3; TRBD1 agrees at 8 bases. Germline assignment: CDR1 ENHRY and CDR2 SYGVKD. The length of the CDR3 is 13 residues. The CDR3 is CAIGGQANGKLFF. CDR3 in DNA: TGTGCCATCGGGGGACAGGCTAATGGAAAACTGTTTTTT.